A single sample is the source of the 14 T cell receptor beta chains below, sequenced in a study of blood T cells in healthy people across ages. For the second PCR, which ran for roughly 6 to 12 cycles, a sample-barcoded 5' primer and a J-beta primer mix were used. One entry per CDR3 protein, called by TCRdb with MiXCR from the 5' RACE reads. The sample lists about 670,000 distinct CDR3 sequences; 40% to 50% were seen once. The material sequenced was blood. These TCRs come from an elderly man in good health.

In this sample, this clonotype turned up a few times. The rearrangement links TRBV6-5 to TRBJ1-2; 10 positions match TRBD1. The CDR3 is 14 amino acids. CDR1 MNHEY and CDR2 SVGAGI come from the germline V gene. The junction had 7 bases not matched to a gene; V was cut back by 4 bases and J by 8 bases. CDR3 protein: CASSSRQGARGYTF. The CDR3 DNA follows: TGTGCCAGCAGTTCCAGACAGGGGGCGAGGGGCTACACCTTC.

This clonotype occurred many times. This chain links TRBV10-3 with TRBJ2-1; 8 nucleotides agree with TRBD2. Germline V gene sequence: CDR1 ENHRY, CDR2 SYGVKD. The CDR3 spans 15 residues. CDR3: CATLRSGRGNNEQFF. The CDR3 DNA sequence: TGTGCTACACTTAGGAGCGGGAGAGGGAACAATGAGCAGTTCTTC.

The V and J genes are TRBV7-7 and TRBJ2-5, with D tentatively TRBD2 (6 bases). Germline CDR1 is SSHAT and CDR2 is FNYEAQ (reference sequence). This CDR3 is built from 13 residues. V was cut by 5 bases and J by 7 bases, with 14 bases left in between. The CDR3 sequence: CASSAGPAGTQYF. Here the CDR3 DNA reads TGTGCCAGCAGCGCGGGACCAGCGGGGACCCAGTACTTC. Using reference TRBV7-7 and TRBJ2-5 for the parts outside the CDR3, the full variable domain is GAGVSQSPRYKVTKRGQDVTLRCDPISSHATLYWYQQALGQGPEFLTYFNYEAQPDKSGLPSDRFSAERPEGSISTLTIQRTEQRDSAMYRCASSAGPAGTQYFGPGTRLLVL.

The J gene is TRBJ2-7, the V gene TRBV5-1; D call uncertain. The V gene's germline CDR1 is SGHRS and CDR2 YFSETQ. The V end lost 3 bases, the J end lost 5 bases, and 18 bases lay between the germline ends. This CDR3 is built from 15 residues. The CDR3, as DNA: TGCGCCAGCAGCTCCCAGGCTCCCCTAATGGACGAGCAGTACTTC. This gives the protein CASSSQAPLMDEQYF.

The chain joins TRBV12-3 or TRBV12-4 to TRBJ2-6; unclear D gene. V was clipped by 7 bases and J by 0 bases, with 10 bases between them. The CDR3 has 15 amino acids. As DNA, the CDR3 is TGTGCCAGCAACCAACAAGACTCTGGGGCCAACGTCCTGACTTTC. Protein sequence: CASNQQDSGANVLTF.

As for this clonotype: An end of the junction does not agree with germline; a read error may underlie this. The CDR3 DNA reads TGTGCCAGCAGCCAAGGGAGAGGGCAGGCCGCCTACAGTGAGCAGTTCTTC. Amino acid sequence: CASSQGRGQAAYSEQFF. The V and J genes are TRBV3-1 and TRBJ2-1, with D perhaps matching TRBD2 (5 bases). Germline loops: CDR1 LGHDT, CDR2 YNNKEL (reference sequence). The CDR3 runs to 17 residues.

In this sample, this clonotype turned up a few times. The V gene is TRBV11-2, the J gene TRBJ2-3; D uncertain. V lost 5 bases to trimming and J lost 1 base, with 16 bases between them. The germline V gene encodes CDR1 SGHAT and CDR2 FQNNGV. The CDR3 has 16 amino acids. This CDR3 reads CASSPGGRSGTDTQYF. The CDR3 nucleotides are TGTGCCAGCAGCCCAGGTGGGCGGTCCGGCACAGATACGCAGTATTTT.

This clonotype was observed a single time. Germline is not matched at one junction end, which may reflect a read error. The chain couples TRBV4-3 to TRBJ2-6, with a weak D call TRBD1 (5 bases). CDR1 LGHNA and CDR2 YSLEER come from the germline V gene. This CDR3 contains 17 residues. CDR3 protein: CASSQVKGGAGANILTF. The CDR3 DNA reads TGCGCCAGCAGCCAGGTAAAGGGTGGAGCTGGGGCCAACATCCTGACTTTC.

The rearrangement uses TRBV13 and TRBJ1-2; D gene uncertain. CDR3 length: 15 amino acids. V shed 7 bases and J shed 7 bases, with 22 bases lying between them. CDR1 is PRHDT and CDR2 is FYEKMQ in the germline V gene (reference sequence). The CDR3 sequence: CASNPIRNELSGYTF. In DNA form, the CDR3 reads TGTGCCAGCAACCCGATCAGGAACGAGCTATCTGGCTACACCTTC.

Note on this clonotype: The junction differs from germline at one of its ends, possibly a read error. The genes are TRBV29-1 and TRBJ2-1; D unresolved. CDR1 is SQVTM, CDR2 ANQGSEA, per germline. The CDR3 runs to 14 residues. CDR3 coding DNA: TGCAGCGTTGGCACCGCCATCTCCTATAATGAGCCGTTCTTC. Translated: CSVGTAISYNEPFF.

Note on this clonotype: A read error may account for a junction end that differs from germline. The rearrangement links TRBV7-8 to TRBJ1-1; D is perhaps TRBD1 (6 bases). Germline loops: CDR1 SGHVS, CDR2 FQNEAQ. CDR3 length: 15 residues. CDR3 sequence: CASSVAMGASTEAFF. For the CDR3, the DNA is TGTGCCAGCAGCGTAGCGATGGGGGCGAGTACTGAAGCTTTCTTT.

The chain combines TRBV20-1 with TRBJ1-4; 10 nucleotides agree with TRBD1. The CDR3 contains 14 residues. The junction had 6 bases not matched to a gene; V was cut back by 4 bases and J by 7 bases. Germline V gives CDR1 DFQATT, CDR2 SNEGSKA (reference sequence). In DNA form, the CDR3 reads TGCAGTGCTAACCCGACAGGGGGCACTGAAAAACTGTTTTTT. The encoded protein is CSANPTGGTEKLFF.

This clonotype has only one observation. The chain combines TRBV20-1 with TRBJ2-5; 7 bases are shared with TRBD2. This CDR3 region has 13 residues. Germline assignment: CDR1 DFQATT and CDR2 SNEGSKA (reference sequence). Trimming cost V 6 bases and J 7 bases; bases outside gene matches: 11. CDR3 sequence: CSAPPTSFGTQYF. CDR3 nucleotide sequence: TGCAGTGCCCCGCCGACTAGCTTTGGGACCCAGTACTTC.

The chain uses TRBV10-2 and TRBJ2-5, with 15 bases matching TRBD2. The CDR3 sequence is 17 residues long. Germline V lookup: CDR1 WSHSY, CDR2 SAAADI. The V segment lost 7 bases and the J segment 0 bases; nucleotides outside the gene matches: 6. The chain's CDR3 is CASTGTSGGSYQETQYF. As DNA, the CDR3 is TGCGCCAGCACCGGGACTAGCGGGGGGAGTTACCAAGAGACCCAGTACTTC.